The clone carrying this TCR beta chain was observed many times. Its cognate antigen is unknown. The sample originates from a study of read filtering for tumor transcriptome and immune sequencing. Background on the study: Revised staging placed eight or nine patients in R-ISS I, over 15 in II, more than five in III. Study results and caveats: RNA-seq captured clonotypes less deeply and reliably than IR-seq.

At the time of active disease, bone marrow was collected from every patient. CDR1 is SGHTA, CDR2 FQGNSA, per germline. This CDR3 comprises 16 residues. With V trimmed by 2 bases and J by 4 bases, 9 bases remained unmatched. The library was built from around 0.4 ug RNA with molecular barcoded adaptors for alpha/delta and beta/gamma chains. From the reads, TCRdb called clonotypes with MiXCR, one entry per CDR3 protein. The table lists some 120,000 distinct CDR3 sequences, roughly 13% of them singletons. The sequence was obtained from a donor aged 40 or over with multiple myeloma. V and J are TRBV7-2 and TRBJ2-5; TRBD2 matches at 8 bases. The sequenced material came from a population of CD138-negative cells sorted from bone marrow. The CDR3 coding sequence is TGTGCCAGCAGCTTATCGACTAGCGACCGCAGAGAGACCCAGTACTTC. As protein: CASSLSTSDRRETQYF. Filled out from reference TRBV7-2 and TRBJ2-5, the complete variable domain reads GAGVSQSPSNKVTEKGKDVELRCDPISGHTALYWYRQSLGQGLEFLIYFQGNSAPDKSGLPSDRFSAERTGGSVSTLTIQRTQQEDSAVYLCASSLSTSDRRETQYFGPGTRLLVL.